This T cell receptor beta chain comes out of a study of vaccination and CD4 T cells after COVID-19. Germline loops: CDR1 MNHEY, CDR2 SVGAGI. After removal of 0 bases from V and 0 bases from J, the junction contained 2 bases not matched to a gene. The CDR3 covers 16 residues. Notes on this clonotype: Its matching antigen is unknown.

Sequencing of the DNA from cultured CD4+ T cells was carried out with the Oncomine TCR Beta short-read assay. TCRdb passed the PCR reads through MiXCR, listing each CDR3 protein once. The repertoire consists of some 23,000 distinct CDR3 sequences, with 40% to 50% occurring once and the leading ten covering approximately 20%. Treatment indicated: roughly 11-day PBMC culture with coronavirus spike peptide pools or control peptides (ViraFEST assay). The sample consisted of CD4+ T cells from blood, cultured in vitro, taken before SARS-CoV-2 vaccination. The clonotype originates from a human donor who received a COVID-19 vaccine. The rearrangement links TRBV6-5 to TRBJ2-3, with TRBD2 matching over 8 bases. The CDR3 DNA reads TGTGCCAGCAGTTACTCAGGACTAGCTAGCACAGATACGCAGTATTTT. Encoded protein: CASSYSGLASTDTQYF.